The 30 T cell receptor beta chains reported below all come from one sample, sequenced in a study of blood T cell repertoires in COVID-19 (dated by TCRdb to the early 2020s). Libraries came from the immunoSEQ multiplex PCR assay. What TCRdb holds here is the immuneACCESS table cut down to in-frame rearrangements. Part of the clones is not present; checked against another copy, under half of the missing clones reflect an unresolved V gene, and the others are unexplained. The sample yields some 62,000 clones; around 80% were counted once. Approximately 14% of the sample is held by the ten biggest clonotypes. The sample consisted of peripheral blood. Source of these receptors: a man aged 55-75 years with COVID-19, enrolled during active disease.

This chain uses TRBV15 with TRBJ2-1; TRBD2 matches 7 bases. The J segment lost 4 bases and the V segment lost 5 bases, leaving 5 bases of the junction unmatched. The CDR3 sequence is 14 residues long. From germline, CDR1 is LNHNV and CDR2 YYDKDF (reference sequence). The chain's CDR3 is CATSGRDFYNEQFF. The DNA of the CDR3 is TGTGCCACCAGCGGGAGGGACTTTTACAATGAGCAGTTCTTC.

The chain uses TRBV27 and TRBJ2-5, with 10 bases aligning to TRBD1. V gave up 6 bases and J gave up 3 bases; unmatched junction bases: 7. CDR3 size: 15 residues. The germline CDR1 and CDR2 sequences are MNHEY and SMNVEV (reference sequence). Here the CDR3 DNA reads TGTGCCAGCAGGACAATTGGGACAGGGGAAGAGACCCAGTACTTC. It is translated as CASRTIGTGEETQYF.

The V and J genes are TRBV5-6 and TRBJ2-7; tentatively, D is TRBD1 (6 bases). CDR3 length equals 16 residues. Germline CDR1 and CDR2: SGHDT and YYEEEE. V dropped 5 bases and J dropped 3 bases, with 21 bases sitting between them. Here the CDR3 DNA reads TGTGCCAGCAGAGATGTCTCTCAGGGGACCCACTACGAGCAGTACTTC. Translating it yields CASRDVSQGTHYEQYF. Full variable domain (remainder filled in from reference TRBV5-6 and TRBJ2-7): DAGVTQSPTHLIKTRGQQVTLRCSPKSGHDTVSWYQQALGQGPQFIFQYYEEEERQRGNFPDRFSGHQFPNYSSELNVNALLLGDSALYLCASRDVSQGTHYEQYFGPGTRLTVT.

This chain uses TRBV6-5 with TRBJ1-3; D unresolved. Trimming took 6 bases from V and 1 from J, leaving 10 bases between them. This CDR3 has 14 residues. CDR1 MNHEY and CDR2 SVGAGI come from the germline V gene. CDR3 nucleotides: TGTGCCAGCAGCAACGAGATATCTGGAAACACCATATATTTT. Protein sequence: CASSNEISGNTIYF.

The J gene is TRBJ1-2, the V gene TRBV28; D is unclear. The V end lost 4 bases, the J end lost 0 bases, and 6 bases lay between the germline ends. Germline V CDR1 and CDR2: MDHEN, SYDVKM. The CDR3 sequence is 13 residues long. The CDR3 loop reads CASSSLANYGYTF. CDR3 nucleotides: TGTGCCAGCAGTTCGTTAGCTAACTATGGCTACACCTTC.

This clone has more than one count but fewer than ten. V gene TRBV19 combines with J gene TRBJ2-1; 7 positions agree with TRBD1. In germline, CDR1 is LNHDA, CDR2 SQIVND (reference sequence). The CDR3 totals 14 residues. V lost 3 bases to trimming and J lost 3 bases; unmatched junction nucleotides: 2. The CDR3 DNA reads TGTGCCAGTAGTATCCGACAGGGCTACAATGAGCAGTTCTTC. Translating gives CASSIRQGYNEQFF.

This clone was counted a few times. The CDR3 bases are TGCAGCGCCCAGCGGGGGAGCACAGATACGCAGTATTTT. It yields the protein CSAQRGSTDTQYF. The chain combines TRBV29-1 with TRBJ2-3, with TRBD2 matching over 8 bases. This CDR3 contains 13 residues. J lost 0 bases, V lost 7 bases, and 3 bases had no gene match. CDR1 SQVTM and CDR2 ANQGSEA come from the germline V gene.

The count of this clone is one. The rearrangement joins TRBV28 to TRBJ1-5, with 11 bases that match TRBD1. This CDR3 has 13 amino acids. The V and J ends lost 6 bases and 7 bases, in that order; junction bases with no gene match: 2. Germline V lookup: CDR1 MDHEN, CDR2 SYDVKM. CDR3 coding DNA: TGTGCCAGCAGGGGGACAGGGGGACAGCCCCAGCATTTT. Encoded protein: CASRGTGGQPQHF.

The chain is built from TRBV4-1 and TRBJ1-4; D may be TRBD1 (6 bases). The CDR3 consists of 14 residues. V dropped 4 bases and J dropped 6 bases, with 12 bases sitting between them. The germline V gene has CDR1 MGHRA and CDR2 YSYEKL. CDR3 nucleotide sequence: TGCGCCAGCAGCCTTTGGGGGGGCCATGAAAAACTGTTTTTT. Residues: CASSLWGGHEKLFF.

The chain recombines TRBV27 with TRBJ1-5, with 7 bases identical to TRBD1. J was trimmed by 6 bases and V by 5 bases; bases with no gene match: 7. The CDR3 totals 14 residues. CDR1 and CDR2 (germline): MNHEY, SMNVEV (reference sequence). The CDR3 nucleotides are TGTGCCAGCAGTCCAGACAGGGTCGGTCAGCCCCAGCATTTT. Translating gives CASSPDRVGQPQHF.

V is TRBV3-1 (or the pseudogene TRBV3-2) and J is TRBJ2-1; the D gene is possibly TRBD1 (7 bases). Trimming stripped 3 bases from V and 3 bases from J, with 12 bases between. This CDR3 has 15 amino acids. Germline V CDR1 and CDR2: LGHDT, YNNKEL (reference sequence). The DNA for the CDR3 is TGTGCCAGCAGCCAGCAGGGGGGCGACTACAATGAGCAGTTCTTC. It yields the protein CASSQQGGDYNEQFF.

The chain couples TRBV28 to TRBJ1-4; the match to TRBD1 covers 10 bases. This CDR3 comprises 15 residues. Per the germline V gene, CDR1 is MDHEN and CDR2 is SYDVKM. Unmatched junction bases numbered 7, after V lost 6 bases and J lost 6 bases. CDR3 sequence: CASRTTGTGDEKLFF. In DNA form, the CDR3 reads TGTGCCAGCAGAACAACCGGGACAGGGGATGAAAAACTGTTTTTT. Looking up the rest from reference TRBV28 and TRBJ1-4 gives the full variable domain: DVKVTQSSRYLVKRTGEKVFLECVQDMDHENMFWYRQDPGLGLRLIYFSYDVKMKEKGDIPEGYSVSREKKERFSLILESASTNQTSMYLCASRTTGTGDEKLFFGSGTQLSVL.

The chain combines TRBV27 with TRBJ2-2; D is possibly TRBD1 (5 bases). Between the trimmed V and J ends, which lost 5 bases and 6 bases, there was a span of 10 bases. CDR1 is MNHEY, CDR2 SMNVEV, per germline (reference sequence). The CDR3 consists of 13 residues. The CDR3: CASSTAGPGELFF. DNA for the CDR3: TGTGCCAGCAGTACGGCAGGGCCCGGGGAGCTGTTTTTT.

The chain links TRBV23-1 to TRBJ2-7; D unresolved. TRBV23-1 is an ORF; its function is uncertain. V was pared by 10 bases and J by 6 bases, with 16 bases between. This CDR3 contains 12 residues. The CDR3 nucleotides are TGCGCCACCCGCTCACCGGTTAGCGAGCAGTACTTC. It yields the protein CATRSPVSEQYF.

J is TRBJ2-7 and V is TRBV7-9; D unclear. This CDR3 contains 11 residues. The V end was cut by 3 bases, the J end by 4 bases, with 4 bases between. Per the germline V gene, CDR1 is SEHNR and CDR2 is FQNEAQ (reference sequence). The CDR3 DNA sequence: TGTGCCAGCAGCTTGGAGTACGAGCAGTACTTC. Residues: CASSLEYEQYF.

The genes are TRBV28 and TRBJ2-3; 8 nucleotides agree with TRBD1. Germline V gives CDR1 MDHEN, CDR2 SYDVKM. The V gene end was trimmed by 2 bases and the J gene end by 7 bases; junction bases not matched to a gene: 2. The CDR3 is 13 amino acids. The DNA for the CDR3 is TGTGCCAGCAGTTTACAGGGGGCGCATACGCAGTATTTT. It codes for CASSLQGAHTQYF.

CDR3 residues: CASSLRQGGQPQHF. In nucleotides, the CDR3 is TGTGCCAGCAGCTTGAGGCAGGGCGGTCAGCCCCAGCATTTT. The chain employs TRBV5-5 and TRBJ1-5; a possible D gene is TRBD1 (5 bases). The CDR3 contains 14 residues. V was pared by 1 base and J by 6 bases, with 11 bases between. Germline CDR1 SGHKS, CDR2 YYEKEE (reference sequence). Filled out from reference TRBV5-5 and TRBJ1-5, the complete variable domain reads DAGVTQSPTHLIKTRGQQVTLRCSPISGHKSVSWYQQVLGQGPQFIFQYYEKEERGRGNFPDRFSARQFPNYSSELNVNALLLGDSALYLCASSLRQGGQPQHFGDGTRLSIL.

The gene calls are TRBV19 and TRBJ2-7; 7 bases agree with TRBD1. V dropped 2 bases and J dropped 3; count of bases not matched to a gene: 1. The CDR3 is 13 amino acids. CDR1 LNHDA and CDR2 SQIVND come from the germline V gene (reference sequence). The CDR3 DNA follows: TGTGCCAGTAGTATACGACAGGGCTACGAGCAGTACTTC. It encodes CASSIRQGYEQYF. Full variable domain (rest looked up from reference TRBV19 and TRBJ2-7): DGGITQSPKYLFRKEGQNVTLSCEQNLNHDAMYWYRQDPGQGLRLIYYSQIVNDFQKGDIAEGYSVSREKKESFPLTVTSAQKNPTAFYLCASSIRQGYEQYFGPGTRLTVT.

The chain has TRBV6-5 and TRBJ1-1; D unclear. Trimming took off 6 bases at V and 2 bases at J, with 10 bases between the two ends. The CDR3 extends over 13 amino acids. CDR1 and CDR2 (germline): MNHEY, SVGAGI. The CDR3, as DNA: TGTGCCAGCAGCCATAACAGAAACACTGAAGCTTTCTTT. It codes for CASSHNRNTEAFF.

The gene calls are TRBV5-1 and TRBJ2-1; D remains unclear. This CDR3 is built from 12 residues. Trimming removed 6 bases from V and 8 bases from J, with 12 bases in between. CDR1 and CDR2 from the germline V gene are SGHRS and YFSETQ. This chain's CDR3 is CASNEGAHEQFF. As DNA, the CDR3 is TGCGCCAGCAACGAAGGAGCGCATGAGCAGTTCTTC.

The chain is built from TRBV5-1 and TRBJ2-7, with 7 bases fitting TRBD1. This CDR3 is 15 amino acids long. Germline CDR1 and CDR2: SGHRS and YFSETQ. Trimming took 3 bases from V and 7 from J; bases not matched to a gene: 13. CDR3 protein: CASSSTGAQRGEQYF. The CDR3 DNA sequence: TGCGCCAGCAGCTCCACAGGGGCCCAACGAGGGGAGCAGTACTTC.

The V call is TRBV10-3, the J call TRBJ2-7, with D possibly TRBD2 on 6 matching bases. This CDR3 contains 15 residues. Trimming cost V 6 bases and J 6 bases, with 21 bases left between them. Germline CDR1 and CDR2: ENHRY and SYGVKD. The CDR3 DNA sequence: TGTGCCATCAGCAAGGCACATCCGGGACTTCTCGAGCAGTACTTC. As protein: CAISKAHPGLLEQYF.

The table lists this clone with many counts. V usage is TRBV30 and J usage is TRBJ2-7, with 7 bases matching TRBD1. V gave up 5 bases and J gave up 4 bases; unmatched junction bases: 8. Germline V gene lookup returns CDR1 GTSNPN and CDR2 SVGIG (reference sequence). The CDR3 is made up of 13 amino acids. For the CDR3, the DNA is TGTGCCTGGGACGTAGGGGGCCGATACGAGCAGTACTTC. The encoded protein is CAWDVGGRYEQYF.

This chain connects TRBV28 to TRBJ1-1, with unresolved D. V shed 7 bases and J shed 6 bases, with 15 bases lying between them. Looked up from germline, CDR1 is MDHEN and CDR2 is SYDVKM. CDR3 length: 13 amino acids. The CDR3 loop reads CASTSEYQAEAFF. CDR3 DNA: TGTGCCAGCACCTCCGAGTATCAGGCTGAAGCTTTCTTT.

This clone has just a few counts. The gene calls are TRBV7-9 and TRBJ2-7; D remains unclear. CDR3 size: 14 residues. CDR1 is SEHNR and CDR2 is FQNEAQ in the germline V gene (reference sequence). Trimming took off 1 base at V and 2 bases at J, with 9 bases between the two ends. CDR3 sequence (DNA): TGTGCCAGCAGCTTAGTAATTAGTCCCTACGAGCAGTACTTC. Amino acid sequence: CASSLVISPYEQYF.

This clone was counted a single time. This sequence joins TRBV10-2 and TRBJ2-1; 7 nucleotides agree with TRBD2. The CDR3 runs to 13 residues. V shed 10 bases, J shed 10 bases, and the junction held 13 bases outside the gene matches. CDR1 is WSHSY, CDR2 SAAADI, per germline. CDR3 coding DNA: TGCGCCACCAACGCGGGGGAGGGTCGGGAGCAGTTCTTC. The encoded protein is CATNAGEGREQFF.

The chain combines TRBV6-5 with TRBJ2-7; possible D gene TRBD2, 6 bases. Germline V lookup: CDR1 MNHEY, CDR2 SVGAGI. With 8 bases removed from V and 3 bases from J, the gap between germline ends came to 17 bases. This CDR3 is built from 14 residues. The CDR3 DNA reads TGTGCCAGCTTACCGGGACTCTTTTACTACGAGCAGTACTTC. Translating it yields CASLPGLFYYEQYF.

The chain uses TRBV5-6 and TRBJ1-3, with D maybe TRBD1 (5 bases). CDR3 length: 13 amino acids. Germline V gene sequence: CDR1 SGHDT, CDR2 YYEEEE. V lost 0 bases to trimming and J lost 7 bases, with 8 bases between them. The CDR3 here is CASSLAGFNTIYF. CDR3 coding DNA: TGTGCCAGCAGCTTGGCAGGGTTCAACACCATATATTTT.

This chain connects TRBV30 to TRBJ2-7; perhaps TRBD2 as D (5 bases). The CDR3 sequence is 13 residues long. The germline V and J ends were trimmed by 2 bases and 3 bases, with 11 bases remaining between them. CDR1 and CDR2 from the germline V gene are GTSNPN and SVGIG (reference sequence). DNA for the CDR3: TGTGCCTGGAGTTATAAGGGAGTCTACGAGCAGTACTTC. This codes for CAWSYKGVYEQYF. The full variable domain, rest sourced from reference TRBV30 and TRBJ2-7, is SQTIHQWPATLVQPVGSPLSLECTVEGTSNPNLYWYRQAAGRGLQLLFYSVGIGQISSEVPQNLSASRPQDRQFILSSKKLLLSDSGFYLCAWSYKGVYEQYFGPGTRLTVT.

The CDR3 bases are TGTGCCAGCAGCTTAGAAGGAACAGGGGGCTGGTACGAGCAGTACTTC. Its translation: CASSLEGTGGWYEQYF. The V gene is TRBV11-2, the J gene TRBJ2-7; 9 bases match TRBD1. With 0 bases clipped from V and 4 bases from J, the junction kept 7 bases outside the gene matches. The CDR3 totals 16 residues. The germline V gene has CDR1 SGHAT and CDR2 FQNNGV.